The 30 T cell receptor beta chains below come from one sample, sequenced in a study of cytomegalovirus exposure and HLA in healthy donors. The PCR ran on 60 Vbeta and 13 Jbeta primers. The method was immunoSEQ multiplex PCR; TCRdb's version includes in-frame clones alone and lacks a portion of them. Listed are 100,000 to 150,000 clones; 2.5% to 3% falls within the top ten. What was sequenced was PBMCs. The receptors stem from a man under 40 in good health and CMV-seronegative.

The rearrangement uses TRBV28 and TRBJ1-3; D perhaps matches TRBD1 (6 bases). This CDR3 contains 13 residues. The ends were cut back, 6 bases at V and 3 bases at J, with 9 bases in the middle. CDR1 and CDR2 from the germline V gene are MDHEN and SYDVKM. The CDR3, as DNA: TGTGCCAGCAGCCCAGGGGATGGAAACACCATATATTTT. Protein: CASSPGDGNTIYF.

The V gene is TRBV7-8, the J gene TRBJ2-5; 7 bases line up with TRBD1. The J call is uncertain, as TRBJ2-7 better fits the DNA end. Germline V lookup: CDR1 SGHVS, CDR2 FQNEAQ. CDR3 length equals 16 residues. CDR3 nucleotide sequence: TGTGCCAGCAGCTTAGTAATTAGGGGACAGAACTACGAGCAGTACTTC. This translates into CASSLVIRGQNYEQYF.

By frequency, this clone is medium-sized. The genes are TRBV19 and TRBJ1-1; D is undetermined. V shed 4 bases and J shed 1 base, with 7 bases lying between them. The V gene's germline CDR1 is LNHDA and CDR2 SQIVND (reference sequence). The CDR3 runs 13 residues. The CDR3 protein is CASSRAENTEAFF. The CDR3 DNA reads TGTGCCAGTAGTAGGGCAGAGAACACTGAAGCTTTCTTT.

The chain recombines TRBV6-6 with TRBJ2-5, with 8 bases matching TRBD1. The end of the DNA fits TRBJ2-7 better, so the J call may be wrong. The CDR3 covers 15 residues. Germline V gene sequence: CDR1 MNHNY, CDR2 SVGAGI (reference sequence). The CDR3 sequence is CASSYRTGSVDEQYF. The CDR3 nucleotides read TGTGCCAGCAGTTACCGGACAGGGTCTGTGGACGAGCAGTACTTC.

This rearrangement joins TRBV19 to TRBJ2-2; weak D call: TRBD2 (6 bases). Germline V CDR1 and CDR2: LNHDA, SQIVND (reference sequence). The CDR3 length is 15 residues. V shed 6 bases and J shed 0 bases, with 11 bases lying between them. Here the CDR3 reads CASRGGSANTGELFF. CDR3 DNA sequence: TGTGCCAGTAGAGGAGGGAGCGCGAACACCGGGGAGCTGTTTTTT.

The CDR3 DNA is TGTGCCAGCAGCCCCAATTCTCAGCCCCAGCATTTT. This sequence encodes CASSPNSQPQHF. J is TRBJ1-5 and V is TRBV28; D gene ambiguous. Germline CDR1 reads MDHEN; CDR2 reads SYDVKM. V was trimmed by 6 bases and J by 6 bases, leaving 9 bases between them. The CDR3 length is 12 residues.

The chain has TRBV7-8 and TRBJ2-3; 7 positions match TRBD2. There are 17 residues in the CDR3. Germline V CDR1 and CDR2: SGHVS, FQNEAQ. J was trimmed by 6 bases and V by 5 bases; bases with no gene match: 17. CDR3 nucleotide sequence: TGTGCCAGCAGCGTAAGCGGGGCCAGGACCCGATGGGATACGCAGTATTTT. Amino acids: CASSVSGARTRWDTQYF.

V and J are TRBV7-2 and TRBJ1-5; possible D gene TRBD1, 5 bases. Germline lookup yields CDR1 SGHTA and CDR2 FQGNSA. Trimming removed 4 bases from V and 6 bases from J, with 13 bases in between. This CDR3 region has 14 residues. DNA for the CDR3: TGTGCCAGCAGCTGGAAGCGGGGCGGTCAGCCCCAGCATTTT. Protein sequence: CASSWKRGGQPQHF.

The CDR3 DNA reads as TGTGCCAGCAGCTTATTTGCAGGAACGAACACTGAAGCTTTCTTT. Encoded protein: CASSLFAGTNTEAFF. This chain joins TRBV7-9 and TRBJ1-1; D not resolved. The ends were cut back, 2 bases at V and 1 base at J, with 11 bases in the middle. The CDR3 runs 15 residues. From germline, CDR1 is SEHNR and CDR2 FQNEAQ (reference sequence).

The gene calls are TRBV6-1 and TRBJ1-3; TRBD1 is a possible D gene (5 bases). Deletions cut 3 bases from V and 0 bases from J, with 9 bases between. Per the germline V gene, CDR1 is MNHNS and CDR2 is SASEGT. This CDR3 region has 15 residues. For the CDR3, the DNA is TGTGCCAGCAGTGAGACAGTGAGCTCTGGAAACACCATATATTTT. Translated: CASSETVSSGNTIYF.

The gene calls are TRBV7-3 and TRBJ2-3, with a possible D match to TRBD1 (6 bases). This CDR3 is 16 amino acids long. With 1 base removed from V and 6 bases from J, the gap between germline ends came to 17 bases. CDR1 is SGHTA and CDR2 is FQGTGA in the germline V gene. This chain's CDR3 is CASSLNMGAEFDTQYF. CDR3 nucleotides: TGTGCCAGCAGCTTAAATATGGGGGCGGAATTCGATACGCAGTATTTT.

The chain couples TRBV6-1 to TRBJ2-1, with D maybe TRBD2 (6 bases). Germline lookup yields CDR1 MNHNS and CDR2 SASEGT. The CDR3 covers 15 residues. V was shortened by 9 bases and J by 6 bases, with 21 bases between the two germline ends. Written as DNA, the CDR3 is TGTGCCAGTTGCACAATTTGGGACTCTGGCAATGAGCAGTTCTTC. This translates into CASCTIWDSGNEQFF.

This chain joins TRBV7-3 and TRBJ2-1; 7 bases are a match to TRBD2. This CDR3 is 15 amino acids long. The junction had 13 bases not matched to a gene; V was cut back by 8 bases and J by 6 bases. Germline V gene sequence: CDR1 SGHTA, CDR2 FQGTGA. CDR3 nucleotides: TGTGCCAGCTCCCGGGGGGTAGCGGGTTTCAATGAGCAGTTCTTC. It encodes CASSRGVAGFNEQFF.

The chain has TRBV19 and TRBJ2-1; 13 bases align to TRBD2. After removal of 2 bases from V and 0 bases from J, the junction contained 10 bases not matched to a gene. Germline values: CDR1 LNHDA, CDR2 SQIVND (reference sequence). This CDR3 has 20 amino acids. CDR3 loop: CASSISGLAGAPYSYNEQFF. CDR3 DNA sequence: TGTGCCAGTAGTATATCCGGACTAGCGGGAGCCCCCTACTCCTACAATGAGCAGTTCTTC.

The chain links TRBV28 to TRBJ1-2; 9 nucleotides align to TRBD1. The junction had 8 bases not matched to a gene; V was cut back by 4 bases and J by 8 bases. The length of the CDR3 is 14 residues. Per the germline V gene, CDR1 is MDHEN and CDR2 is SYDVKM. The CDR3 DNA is TGTGCCAGCAGTTCGCCCGGGACAGGGAGCGGCTACACCTTC. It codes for CASSSPGTGSGYTF.

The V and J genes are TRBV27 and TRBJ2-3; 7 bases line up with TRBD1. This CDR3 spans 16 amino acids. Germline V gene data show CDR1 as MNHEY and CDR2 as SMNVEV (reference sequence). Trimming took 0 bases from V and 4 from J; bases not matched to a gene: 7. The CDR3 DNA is TGTGCCAGCAGTTTATCCAGACAGGGAATGGCAGATACGCAGTATTTT. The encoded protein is CASSLSRQGMADTQYF.

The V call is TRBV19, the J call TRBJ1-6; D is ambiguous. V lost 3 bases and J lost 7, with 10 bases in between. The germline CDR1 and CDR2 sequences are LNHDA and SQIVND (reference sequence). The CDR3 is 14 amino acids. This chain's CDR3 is CASSMSRENSPLHF. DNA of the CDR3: TGTGCCAGTAGTATGAGCCGGGAGAATTCACCCCTCCACTTT.

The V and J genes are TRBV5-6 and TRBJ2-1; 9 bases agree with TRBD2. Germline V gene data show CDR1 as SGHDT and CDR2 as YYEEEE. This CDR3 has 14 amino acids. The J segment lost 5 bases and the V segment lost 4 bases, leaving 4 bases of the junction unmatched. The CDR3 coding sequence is TGTGCCAGCAGCGCCGGACTAGCGCACAATGAGCAGTTCTTC. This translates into CASSAGLAHNEQFF. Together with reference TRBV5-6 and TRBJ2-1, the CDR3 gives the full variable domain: DAGVTQSPTHLIKTRGQQVTLRCSPKSGHDTVSWYQQALGQGPQFIFQYYEEEERQRGNFPDRFSGHQFPNYSSELNVNALLLGDSALYLCASSAGLAHNEQFFGPGTRLTVL.

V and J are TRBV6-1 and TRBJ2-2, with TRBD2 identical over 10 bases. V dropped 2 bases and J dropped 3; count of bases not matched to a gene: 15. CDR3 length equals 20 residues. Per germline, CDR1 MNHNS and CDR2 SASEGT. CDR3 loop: CASSEPTGFLGLAYTGELFF. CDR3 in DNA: TGTGCCAGCAGTGAACCCACGGGATTTCTGGGACTAGCGTACACCGGGGAGCTGTTTTTT.

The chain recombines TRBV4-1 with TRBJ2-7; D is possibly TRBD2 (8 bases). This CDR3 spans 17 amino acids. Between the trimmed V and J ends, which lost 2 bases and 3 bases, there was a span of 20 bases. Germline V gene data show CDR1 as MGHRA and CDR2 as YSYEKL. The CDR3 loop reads CASSQIGGPSGFYEQYF. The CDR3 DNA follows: TGCGCCAGCAGCCAAATAGGGGGCCCTAGCGGGTTCTACGAGCAGTACTTC.

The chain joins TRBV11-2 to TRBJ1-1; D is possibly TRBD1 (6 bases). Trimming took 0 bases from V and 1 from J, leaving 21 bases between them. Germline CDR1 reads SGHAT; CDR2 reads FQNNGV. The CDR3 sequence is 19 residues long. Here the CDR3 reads CASSLEAVPDSGQNTEAFF. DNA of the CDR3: TGTGCCAGCAGCTTAGAAGCCGTTCCGGACAGCGGACAGAACACTGAAGCTTTCTTT.

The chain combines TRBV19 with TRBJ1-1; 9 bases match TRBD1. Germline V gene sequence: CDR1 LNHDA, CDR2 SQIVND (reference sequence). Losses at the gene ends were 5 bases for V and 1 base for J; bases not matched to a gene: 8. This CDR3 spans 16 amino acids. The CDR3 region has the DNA TGTGCCAGTAGTCCCCTCCTGGGACAGGGGAACACTGAAGCTTTCTTT. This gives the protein CASSPLLGQGNTEAFF.

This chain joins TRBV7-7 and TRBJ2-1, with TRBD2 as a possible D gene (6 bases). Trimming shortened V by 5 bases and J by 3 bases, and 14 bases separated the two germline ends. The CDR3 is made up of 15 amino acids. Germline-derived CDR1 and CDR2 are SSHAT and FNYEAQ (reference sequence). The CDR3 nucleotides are TGTGCCAGCAGCCCCCGGATAGCGGACTACAATGAGCAGTTCTTC. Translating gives CASSPRIADYNEQFF.

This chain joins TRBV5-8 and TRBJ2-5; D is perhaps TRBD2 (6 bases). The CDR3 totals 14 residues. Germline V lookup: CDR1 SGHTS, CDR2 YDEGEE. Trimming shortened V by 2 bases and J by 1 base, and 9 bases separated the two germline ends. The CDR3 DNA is TGTGCCAGCAGCTTCGGGGGTACCCAAGAGACCCAGTACTTC. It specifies CASSFGGTQETQYF.

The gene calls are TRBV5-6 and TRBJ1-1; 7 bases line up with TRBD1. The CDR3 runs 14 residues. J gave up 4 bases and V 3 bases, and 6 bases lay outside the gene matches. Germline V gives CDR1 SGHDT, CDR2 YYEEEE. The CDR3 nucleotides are TGTGCCAGCAGCTCTGACAGGGTGGGCACTGAAGCTTTCTTT. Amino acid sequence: CASSSDRVGTEAFF.

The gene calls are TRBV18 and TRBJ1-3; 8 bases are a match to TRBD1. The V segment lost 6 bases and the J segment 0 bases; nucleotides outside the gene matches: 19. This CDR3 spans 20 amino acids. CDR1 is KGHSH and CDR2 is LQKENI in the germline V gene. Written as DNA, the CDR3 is TGTGCCAGCTCCCCCACCACGGACAGGGTATCCACGAACTCTGGAAACACCATATATTTT. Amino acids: CASSPTTDRVSTNSGNTIYF.

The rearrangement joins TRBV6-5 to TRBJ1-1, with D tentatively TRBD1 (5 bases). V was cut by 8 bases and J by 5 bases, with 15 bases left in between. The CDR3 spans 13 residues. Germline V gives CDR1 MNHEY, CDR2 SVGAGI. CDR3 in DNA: TGTGCCAGCCTGACAGAGAAGAGGACTGAAGCTTTCTTT. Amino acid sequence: CASLTEKRTEAFF.

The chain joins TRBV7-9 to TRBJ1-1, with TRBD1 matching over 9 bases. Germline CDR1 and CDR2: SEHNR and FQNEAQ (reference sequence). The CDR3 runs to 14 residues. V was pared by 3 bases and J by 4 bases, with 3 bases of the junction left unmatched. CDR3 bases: TGTGCCAGCAGCTTGATGGACAGGGGCACTGAAGCTTTCTTT. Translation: CASSLMDRGTEAFF.

Here the CDR3 DNA reads TGTGCCAGCAGCCCTGCGGGGGATTCCTACGAGCAGTACTTC. It is translated as CASSPAGDSYEQYF. V usage is TRBV7-3 and J usage is TRBJ2-7; TRBD2 agrees at 7 bases. CDR1 and CDR2 (germline): SGHTA, FQGTGA. This CDR3 spans 14 amino acids. Trimming took 5 bases from V and 1 from J; bases not matched to a gene: 5.

The CDR3 spells CASSLNAGGTYEQYF. The CDR3 DNA reads as TGCGCCAGCAGCCTCAACGCGGGAGGTACCTACGAGCAGTACTTC. The chain joins TRBV4-1 to TRBJ2-7, with 8 positions matching TRBD2. The germline CDR1 and CDR2 sequences are MGHRA and YSYEKL. With 4 bases clipped from V and 2 bases from J, the junction kept 7 bases outside the gene matches. The CDR3 extends over 15 amino acids.